Presented here are 30 T cell receptor beta chains from one specimen sequenced in a study of shared clonotypes between healthy human individuals. Sequenced by immunoSEQ multiplex PCR; TCRdb stores in-frame clones only, minus some. The sample shows about 1.5 million clones, 98% of them seen only once. The sample consisted of naive CD4+ T cells sorted from blood. The subset was: CD45RA+ positively selected. The receptors were gathered from a man aged 25-40 years in good health.

This sequence joins TRBV27 and TRBJ2-5; no firm D call. Trimming took 3 bases from V and 2 from J, leaving 19 bases between them. Germline assignment: CDR1 MNHEY and CDR2 SMNVEV (reference sequence). The CDR3 sequence is 17 residues long. Written as DNA, the CDR3 is TGTGCCAGCAGTTTTCGGGCCAGATCCATCCTACAAGAGACCCAGTACTTC. Protein sequence: CASSFRARSILQETQYF.

The chain joins TRBV19 to TRBJ2-3; D not resolved. The CDR3 loop spans 15 amino acids. Trimming removed 3 bases from V and 2 bases from J, with 12 bases in between. Germline loops: CDR1 LNHDA, CDR2 SQIVND (reference sequence). DNA of the CDR3: TGTGCCAGTAGTATTCGGGCCCCTTCCACAGATACGCAGTATTTT. This gives the protein CASSIRAPSTDTQYF.

Comment on this clone: At one of its ends the junction is not consistent with the germline gene, which may arise from a read error. This chain connects TRBV14 to TRBJ2-3, with D uncertain. CDR1 is SGHDN, CDR2 FVKESK, per germline. The CDR3 totals 13 residues. The CDR3 nucleotides are TGTGCCAGCACCCAAGGGTACCGGGTCACGCAGTATTTT. It encodes CASTQGYRVTQYF. Full variable domain (outside the CDR3, taken from reference TRBV14 and TRBJ2-3): EAGVTQFPSHSVIEKGQTVTLRCDPISGHDNLYWYRRVMGKEIKFLLHFVKESKQDESGMPNNRFLAERTGGTYSTLKVQPAELEDSGVYFCASTQGYRVTQYFGPGTRLTVL.

This clone occurred once. The chain uses TRBV18 and TRBJ2-5, with 10 bases fitting TRBD2. The CDR3 extends over 16 amino acids. Germline V gives CDR1 KGHSH, CDR2 LQKENI. V lost 2 bases and J lost 5; bases outside the gene matches: 8. This CDR3 is CASSPFLAGVEETQYF. The CDR3 nucleotides read TGTGCCAGCTCACCATTTCTAGCGGGAGTCGAGGAGACCCAGTACTTC.

The chain is built from TRBV16 and TRBJ2-7; 12 positions agree with TRBD1. The trim removed 4 bases at V and 5 bases at J, leaving 6 bases unmatched. The V gene's germline CDR1 is KGHSY and CDR2 FQNENV. CDR3 length: 15 residues. The CDR3 sequence: CASSLWGQGADEQYF. CDR3 bases: TGTGCCAGCAGCCTATGGGGACAGGGGGCGGACGAGCAGTACTTC.

The chain uses TRBV6-1 and TRBJ2-7; D not resolved. Looked up from germline, CDR1 is MNHNS and CDR2 is SASEGT. This CDR3 comprises 13 residues. V lost 1 base and J lost 2, with 6 bases in between. The CDR3 coding sequence is TGTGCCAGCAGTGAAGTATTAGCCTACGAGCAGTACTTC. The encoded protein is CASSEVLAYEQYF.

V is TRBV6-5 and J is TRBJ2-7; D is perhaps TRBD1 (5 bases). There are 13 residues in the CDR3. Germline assignment: CDR1 MNHEY and CDR2 SVGAGI. V dropped 6 bases and J dropped 3 bases, with 12 bases sitting between them. The CDR3 nucleotides read TGTGCCAGCAGCCGTGGACACGGCTACGAGCAGTACTTC. Translation gives CASSRGHGYEQYF.

The chain combines TRBV2 with TRBJ1-5; 8 bases fit TRBD1. Germline CDR1 is SNHLY and CDR2 is FYNNEI. The CDR3 contains 14 residues. The J segment lost 2 bases and the V segment lost 4 bases, leaving 1 base of the junction unmatched. DNA of the CDR3: TGTGCCAGCAGTGCGGGACAGGGCAATCAGCCCCAGCATTTT. Translation gives CASSAGQGNQPQHF.

Notes on this clone: Other nucleotide sequences from this sample produce the same CDR3. The CDR3 spells CASSRGQGPYEQYF. The DNA of the CDR3 is TGCGCCAGCAGCCGGGGACAGGGGCCCTACGAGCAGTACTTC. The chain is built from TRBV5-1 and TRBJ2-7; 10 positions agree with TRBD1. Trimming at V came to 4 bases and at J to 2 bases, leaving 3 bases not matched to a gene. Germline V gene data show CDR1 as SGHRS and CDR2 as YFSETQ. The CDR3 covers 14 residues.

The gene calls are TRBV25-1 and TRBJ2-7, with 7 bases that match TRBD2. V gave up 3 bases and J gave up 2 bases; unmatched junction bases: 7. The CDR3 sequence is 15 residues long. Germline V lookup: CDR1 MGHDK, CDR2 SYGVNS. The CDR3 sequence: CASSDWASGTYEQYF. CDR3 DNA: TGTGCCAGCAGTGATTGGGCTAGCGGTACCTACGAGCAGTACTTC.

V and J are TRBV11-2 and TRBJ2-1, with 10 bases lining up with TRBD1. The germline V gene encodes CDR1 SGHAT and CDR2 FQNNGV. CDR3 size: 17 residues. The J segment lost 4 bases and the V segment lost 5 bases, leaving 11 bases of the junction unmatched. CDR3 in DNA: TGTGCCAGCAGCCGGGACAGGGGAATGACTACTTACAATGAGCAGTTCTTC. Amino acids: CASSRDRGMTTYNEQFF.

This rearrangement joins TRBV10-3 to TRBJ1-5; D uncertain. Germline V gene sequence: CDR1 ENHRY, CDR2 SYGVKD. This CDR3 is 16 amino acids long. The V end was cut by 3 bases, the J end by 6 bases, with 18 bases between. The CDR3 sequence: CAISDVKPYSGQPQHF. The CDR3 DNA is TGTGCCATCAGTGATGTCAAGCCCTATAGCGGTCAGCCCCAGCATTTT.

This clone was observed once. This chain joins TRBV7-8 and TRBJ2-7; D remains unclear. Germline-derived CDR1 and CDR2 are SGHVS and FQNEAQ. V was shortened by 3 bases and J by 2 bases, with 11 bases between the two germline ends. The CDR3 runs 14 residues. CDR3 sequence: CASSFFEVTYEQYF. CDR3 in DNA: TGTGCCAGCAGCTTCTTCGAGGTAACCTACGAGCAGTACTTC.

V usage is TRBV27 and J usage is TRBJ1-1, with 9 bases that match TRBD1. Unmatched junction bases numbered 7, after V lost 5 bases and J lost 6 bases. Per the germline V gene, CDR1 is MNHEY and CDR2 is SMNVEV (reference sequence). The CDR3 covers 14 residues. CDR3 nucleotide sequence: TGTGCCAGCAGTCCGCGACAGGGGGTGTCTGAAGCTTTCTTT. Translating it yields CASSPRQGVSEAFF.

V usage is TRBV5-1 and J usage is TRBJ2-1; 8 positions match TRBD2. The CDR3 spans 16 residues. V shed 7 bases and J 4 bases; nucleotides not matched to a gene: 13. Germline V gives CDR1 SGHRS, CDR2 YFSETQ. This chain's CDR3 is CASRHREGILYNEQFF. CDR3 nucleotide sequence: TGCGCCAGCCGACATCGGGAGGGGATACTTTACAATGAGCAGTTCTTC.

The genes are TRBV7-8 and TRBJ1-2; 10 bases are shared with TRBD1. Germline CDR1 reads SGHVS; CDR2 reads FQNEAQ. The CDR3 has 16 residues. J gave up 5 bases and V 3 bases, and 9 bases lay outside the gene matches. The CDR3 region has the DNA TGTGCCAGCAGCTTCCAGACAGGGGGCGCATGGTATGGCTACACCTTC. It codes for CASSFQTGGAWYGYTF.

The chain carries TRBV11-2 and TRBJ2-7; 7 nucleotides align to TRBD1. Germline CDR1 is SGHAT and CDR2 is FQNNGV. Trimming at V came to 2 bases and at J to 5 bases, leaving 12 bases not matched to a gene. This CDR3 is built from 16 residues. The CDR3 nucleotides are TGTGCCAGCAGCTTAATTGTGACAGGGTTATTCAACGAGCAGTACTTC. It translates to CASSLIVTGLFNEQYF.

J is TRBJ2-2 and V is TRBV5-4; tentative D call: TRBD2 (6 bases). The germline V gene encodes CDR1 SGHNT and CDR2 YYREEE (reference sequence). The CDR3 loop spans 15 amino acids. The V end was cut by 9 bases, the J end by 6 bases, with 21 bases between. The DNA for the CDR3 is TGTGCCATCCCGGGGGAGACTACCGGGGCCGGGGAGCTGTTTTTT. It specifies CAIPGETTGAGELFF.

V is TRBV5-1 and J is TRBJ1-5; 8 bases are shared with TRBD1. CDR1 is SGHRS and CDR2 is YFSETQ in the germline V gene. The CDR3 spans 15 residues. V lost 0 bases and J lost 4; bases outside the gene matches: 3. CDR3 DNA: TGCGCCAGCAGCTTGGAGACAGGGGTAAATCAGCCCCAGCATTTT. This codes for CASSLETGVNQPQHF.

This chain links TRBV15 with TRBJ2-3, with D maybe TRBD1 (6 bases). Germline CDR1 and CDR2: LNHNV and YYDKDF (reference sequence). The germline V and J ends were trimmed by 1 base and 6 bases, with 11 bases remaining between them. This CDR3 region has 14 residues. CDR3 sequence: CATSRAHRVDTQYF. CDR3 bases: TGTGCCACCAGCAGAGCACACAGGGTCGATACGCAGTATTTT.

V is TRBV5-1 and J is TRBJ2-7; D call uncertain. V was pared by 7 bases and J by 3 bases, with 26 bases between. Germline V CDR1 and CDR2: SGHRS, YFSETQ. This CDR3 is 17 amino acids long. This CDR3 reads CASRPALTGSSLYEQYF. CDR3 nucleotides: TGCGCCAGCCGACCAGCCTTAACCGGGTCCTCACTCTACGAGCAGTACTTC.

This rearrangement joins TRBV7-6 to TRBJ2-2; 10 bases match TRBD1. Germline-derived CDR1 and CDR2 are SGHVS and FNYEAQ. The V gene end was trimmed by 5 bases and the J gene end by 5 bases; junction bases not matched to a gene: 8. The CDR3 spans 16 residues. CDR3 nucleotides: TGTGCCAGCAGCCCCCGGGACAGGGGTACGACCGGGGAGCTGTTTTTT. Its translation: CASSPRDRGTTGELFF.

The chain is built from TRBV12-2 and TRBJ2-3; the D segment call TRBD2 is taken from the table without a DNA check. TRBV12-2 is deemed a pseudogene. The CDR3 is 17 residues long. The CDR3 sequence is CASRLPFGERAGDTQYF. CDR3 DNA: TGTGCAAGTCGCTTACCCTTCGGCGAGAGAGCGGGAGATACGCAGTATTTT.

V and J are TRBV11-1 and TRBJ2-3; TRBD2 agrees at 11 bases. Germline V gives CDR1 SGHAT, CDR2 FQDESV (reference sequence). The CDR3 is 16 residues long. The ends lost 5 bases at V and 6 bases at J; junction bases unmatched: 10. The CDR3 protein is CASSKGTSGDRDTQYF. CDR3 in DNA: TGTGCCAGCAGCAAGGGGACTAGCGGTGACCGGGATACGCAGTATTTT.

V usage is TRBV6-5 and J usage is TRBJ2-1; possible D gene TRBD1, 6 bases. CDR1 and CDR2 from the germline V gene are MNHEY and SVGAGI. The CDR3 has 15 amino acids. V lost 6 bases, J lost 5 bases, and 17 bases lay in between. The CDR3 region has the DNA TGTGCCAGCAGGGGTTTGGATCGGGACAACAATGAGCAGTTCTTC. It translates to CASRGLDRDNNEQFF.

The V gene is TRBV6-1, the J gene TRBJ2-1; 10 bases agree with TRBD2. This CDR3 is 15 amino acids long. The germline V gene encodes CDR1 MNHNS and CDR2 SASEGT. Trimming at V came to 4 bases and at J to 5 bases, leaving 5 bases not matched to a gene. CDR3 loop: CASSVLAGDHNEQFF. The CDR3 coding sequence is TGTGCCAGCAGTGTCCTAGCGGGAGACCACAATGAGCAGTTCTTC.

About this clone itself: Other DNA sequences in this specimen translate into the identical CDR3. V and J are TRBV6-1 and TRBJ1-1; no definite D call. CDR1 is MNHNS and CDR2 is SASEGT in the germline V gene. Trimming cost V 5 bases and J 1 base, with 8 bases left between them. The CDR3 contains 13 residues. The CDR3 loop reads CASSSKSNTEAFF. The CDR3 DNA sequence: TGTGCCAGCAGTTCGAAATCGAACACTGAAGCTTTCTTT.

The gene calls are TRBV5-1 and TRBJ1-1; D perhaps matches TRBD1 (5 bases). V was cut by 3 bases and J by 7 bases, with 16 bases left in between. The CDR3 spans 14 residues. Germline CDR1 and CDR2: SGHRS and YFSETQ. In DNA form, the CDR3 reads TGCGCCAGCAGCTCCGACAGCCATTCCATTGAAGCTTTCTTT. It specifies CASSSDSHSIEAFF.

The rearrangement joins TRBV10-3 to TRBJ1-2, with D hard to call. The CDR3 has 11 residues. In germline, CDR1 is ENHRY, CDR2 SYGVKD. V was clipped by 7 bases and J by 4 bases, with 7 bases between them. The CDR3 bases are TGTGCCATCAAGGGTATCTATGGCTACACCTTC. Its translation: CAIKGIYGYTF.

The chain uses TRBV28 and TRBJ2-7; D is undetermined. V was cut by 5 bases and J by 1 base, with 9 bases left in between. This CDR3 comprises 13 residues. Germline V gene sequence: CDR1 MDHEN, CDR2 SYDVKM. CDR3 bases: TGTGCCAGCAGTGCAGCATATTCCTACGAGCAGTACTTC. Translating gives CASSAAYSYEQYF.